A selection of T cell receptor beta chains follows, all from one sample in a study of blood T cell repertoires in COVID-19. Method: immunoSEQ multiplex PCR; TCRdb's copy keeps in-frame clones and lacks some. The sample yields 210,000 or so clones, roughly 86% seen once. Input material: peripheral blood. These receptors were taken from a woman between 40 and 55 years old with acute or convalescent COVID-19. CDR3s include the opening cysteine and the closing phenylalanine or tryptophan. D genes are given only for firm matches. Size is stated for part of the rows, as once, few or many counts, or as a class when the clone is expanded.

>TRBV3-1/TRBV3-2|many|TRBJ1-2|NA
TGTGCCAGCAGCCAAGAATTCACGGGGGGCGCGGACTATGGCTACACCTTC
CASSQEFTGGADYGYTF
>TRBV6-2/TRBV6-3|NA|TRBJ2-1|NA
TGTGCCAGCAGTTATCAGGACAGTTACAATGAGCAGTTCTTC
CASSYQDSYNEQFF
>TRBV5-1|NA|TRBJ2-7|NA
TGCGCCAGCAGCTATCGACGTGGGTCGGCACTGGAGGAAAGGGGACTCTACGAGCAGTACTTC
CASSYRRGSALEERGLYEQYF
>TRBV9|NA|TRBJ2-1|TRBD2
TGTGCCAGCAGCAGACGGACTAGCGGAGATGAGCAGTTCTTC
CASSRRTSGDEQFF
>TRBV7-9|NA|TRBJ2-7|NA
TGTGCCAGCAGCTTCGCAAGGAGGGCAGATGAGCAGTACTTC
CASSFARRADEQYF
>TRBV4-2|NA|TRBJ1-6|TRBD1
TGTGCCAGCAGCCAAGTGGCGGGACAGAATAATTCACCCCTCCACTTT
CASSQVAGQNNSPLHF
>TRBV7-6|NA|TRBJ2-2|NA
TGTGCCAGCAGGGAAGGGGGGGCCGCGAACACCGGGGAGCTGTTTTTT
CASREGGAANTGELFF
>TRBV19|NA|TRBJ1-1|NA
TGTGCCAGTAGTAGTGGGGGCCCAAGATTGAACACTGAAGCTTTCTTT
CASSSGGPRLNTEAFF
>TRBV6-6|NA|TRBJ2-2|NA
TGTGCCAGCAGTCGTCGCAGGTCCCCTTCGAACACCGGGGAGCTGTTTTTT
CASSRRRSPSNTGELFF
>TRBV30|NA|TRBJ2-7|NA
TGTGCCTGGAGTGGGAGAGGAGGGTACGAGCAGTACTTC
CAWSGRGGYEQYF
>TRBV7-9|NA|TRBJ2-3|NA
TGTGCAGGGGGCACAGATACGCAGTATTTT
CAGGTDTQYF
>TRBV6-6|NA|TRBJ1-6|NA
TGTGCCAGCGGGGCCTGGAGTGATTCACCCCTCCACTTT
CASGAWSDSPLHF
>TRBV12-5|NA|TRBJ2-3|NA
TGTGCTAGTGGTCGTAGAGATACGCAGTATTTT
CASGRRDTQYF
>TRBV3-1/TRBV3-2|NA|TRBJ1-5|NA
TGTGCCAGCAGCCAAGGTTCAGGCTACAATCAGCCCCAGCATTTT
CASSQGSGYNQPQHF
>TRBV5-6|NA|TRBJ1-2|NA
TGTGCCAGCAGTTCCTGGGGCAGGCCCTATGGCTACACCTTC
CASSSWGRPYGYTF
>TRBV6-6|once|TRBJ2-1|NA
TGTGCCAGCAGTTACTCGAGGGCTGAGCAGTTCTTC
CASSYSRAEQFF
>TRBV4-1|NA|TRBJ1-5|NA
TGCGCCAGCAGCCTTCAGGCGGACTCCGGTCAGCCCCAGCATTTT
CASSLQADSGQPQHF